A selection of T cell receptor beta chains follows, all from one sample in a study of blood T cell repertoires in COVID-19. Using immunoSEQ multiplex PCR, the repertoire was profiled, and TCRdb retains in-frame clones only, with some absent. The sample records roughly 360,000 clones, over 75% being singletons. Material for sequencing was PBMCs or T cells enriched from blood (not recorded which). These receptors were obtained from a woman younger than 45 with acute COVID-19. Each CDR3 is given with its conserved first and last residue. Fields, in order: V gene, J gene, D gene, CDR3 DNA, CDR3 protein. The D gene is left open where the match is weak.

>TRBV24-1|TRBJ2-2|.
TGTGCCACCAGTGACCTCCCCGGGGAGCTGTTTTTT
CATSDLPGELFF
>TRBV6-1|TRBJ1-2|TRBD1
TGTGCCAGCAGTGAGACCGAGACAGGGGGCGATAACTATGGCTACACCTTC
CASSETETGGDNYGYTF
>TRBV18|TRBJ1-2|.
TGTGCCAGCTCACCACTGCCGCGGGGGATATCTAACTATGGCTACACCTTC
CASSPLPRGISNYGYTF
>TRBV29-1|TRBJ2-3|.
TGCAGCGTTGGCGGCATCAGCACAGATACGCAGTATTTT
CSVGGISTDTQYF
>TRBV3-1/TRBV3-2|TRBJ2-3|.
TGTGCCAGCAGCCAAATACTTCCTACCCGTACAGATACGCAGTATTTT
CASSQILPTRTDTQYF
>TRBV19|TRBJ1-1|TRBD1
TGTGCCAGTAGACGGAACTGGGACAGGGAGAACCCTGAAGCTTTCTTT
CASRRNWDRENPEAFF
>TRBV27|TRBJ1-2|.
TGTGCCAGCAAATTAGGGCAGGGGCAATATGGCTACACCTTC
CASKLGQGQYGYTF
>TRBV5-1|TRBJ1-1|TRBD1
TGCGCCAGCAGCCCCTCGACAGGGTCCACTGAAGCTTTCTTT
CASSPSTGSTEAFF
>TRBV29-1|TRBJ2-3|TRBD1
TGCAGCGTTCCCAGGACAGGCCAAGGCACAGATACGCAGTATTTT
CSVPRTGQGTDTQYF
>TRBV30|TRBJ1-1|.
TGTGCCTGGAGTGTTGACAGCACTGAAGCTTTCTTT
CAWSVDSTEAFF
>TRBV30|TRBJ1-6|.
TGTGCCTGGAATTTAGAAAAGTCCTCACCCCTCCACTTT
CAWNLEKSSPLHF
>TRBV5-1|TRBJ1-1|.
TGCGCCAGCAGCCTTGACAGGACTGAAGCTTTCTTT
CASSLDRTEAFF
>TRBV27|TRBJ1-6|.
TGTGCCAGCAGCCCTTTCACCACAAATTCACCCCTCCACTTT
CASSPFTTNSPLHF
>TRBV5-4|TRBJ2-7|.
TGTGCCAGCAGCCCGAGGGCCGGTGGGTACGAGCAGTACTTC
CASSPRAGGYEQYF
>TRBV7-9|TRBJ1-4|.
TGTGCCAGCAGCTTAGGCGGAGGCGGTGAAAAACTGTTTTTT
CASSLGGGGEKLFF